Listed below are T cell receptor beta chains from one sample, sequenced in a study of high-grade serous ovarian cancer treatment subgroups. The protocol was immunoSEQ multiplex PCR, while the TCRdb copy is restricted to in-frame clones and leaves out a portion. The sample consists of 5,800 or so clones, roughly 70% of them appearing once. Sequenced: tumor tissue. The receptors derive from a human donor with high-grade serous ovarian cancer. Both conserved end residues are part of each CDR3. The order of the fields is clone size, D gene, V gene, J gene, CDR3 DNA, CDR3 protein. A D gene is named only where the DNA matches it firmly. The listing skips clone size in some rows; elsewhere it reads once, few, many or a size class.

clone size: NA; D gene: NA; V gene: TRBV28; J gene: TRBJ2-1; CDR3 DNA: TGTGCCAGCAAGACAGGACTAAGTGTCAATGAGCAGTTCTTC; CDR3 protein: CASKTGLSVNEQFF
clone size: NA; D gene: NA; V gene: TRBV5-1; J gene: TRBJ1-6; CDR3 DNA: TGCGCCAGCACCCTCGCGGGGAGATCGAGCTCCTATAATTCACCCCTCCACTTT; CDR3 protein: CASTLAGRSSSYNSPLHF
clone size: NA; D gene: NA; V gene: TRBV5-1; J gene: TRBJ2-1; CDR3 DNA: TGCGCCAGCAGCTTGGGGCTGGGGCAGGGCTCCTACAATGAGCAGTTCTTC; CDR3 protein: CASSLGLGQGSYNEQFF
clone size: NA; D gene: NA; V gene: TRBV18; J gene: TRBJ2-1; CDR3 DNA: TGTGCCAGCTCACCACTAGGGAAAGAGCAGTTCTTC; CDR3 protein: CASSPLGKEQFF
clone size: NA; D gene: TRBD1; V gene: TRBV19; J gene: TRBJ1-5; CDR3 DNA: TGTGCCAGTAGTTCCACAGGGGGCAATCAGCCCCAGCATTTT; CDR3 protein: CASSSTGGNQPQHF
clone size: few; D gene: NA; V gene: TRBV5-4; J gene: TRBJ1-1; CDR3 DNA: TGTGCCAGCAGCTTATTTGGTTTAGAGAGTGAAGCTTTCTTT; CDR3 protein: CASSLFGLESEAFF
clone size: NA; D gene: TRBD2; V gene: TRBV19; J gene: TRBJ2-2; CDR3 DNA: TGTGCCAGTAGTCTCGCGGGGGGGTTTACCGGGGAGCTGTTTTTT; CDR3 protein: CASSLAGGFTGELFF
clone size: NA; D gene: NA; V gene: TRBV20-1; J gene: TRBJ1-4; CDR3 DNA: TGCAGTGCTAGATATGAAAAACTGTTTTTT; CDR3 protein: CSARYEKLFF
clone size: NA; D gene: NA; V gene: TRBV5-1; J gene: TRBJ1-4; CDR3 DNA: TGCGCCAGCAGGACAGGTCGAGAAAAACTGTTTTTT; CDR3 protein: CASRTGREKLFF
clone size: NA; D gene: NA; V gene: TRBV25-1; J gene: TRBJ2-7; CDR3 DNA: TGTGCCAGCAGCGGCGGGGCCTCCTACGAGCAGTACTTC; CDR3 protein: CASSGGASYEQYF
clone size: NA; D gene: NA; V gene: TRBV7-6; J gene: TRBJ2-7; CDR3 DNA: TGTGCCAGCAGCCAAGGAGTAGGGGGATTCCGCCCTGGCTCCTACGAGCAGTACTTC; CDR3 protein: CASSQGVGGFRPGSYEQYF
clone size: few; D gene: NA; V gene: TRBV9; J gene: TRBJ1-1; CDR3 DNA: TGTGCCAGCAGCGGGGGGACTAACGAAGCTTTCTTT; CDR3 protein: CASSGGTNEAFF
clone size: NA; D gene: NA; V gene: TRBV6-5; J gene: TRBJ2-2; CDR3 DNA: TGTGCCAGCAGTTACAGAGGCGGGGAGCTGTTTTTT; CDR3 protein: CASSYRGGELFF
clone size: NA; D gene: NA; V gene: TRBV5-4; J gene: TRBJ2-1; CDR3 DNA: TGTGCCAGCAGCAGACAACAGGGTTCCCCAATTTGGAATGAGCAGTTCTTC; CDR3 protein: CASSRQQGSPIWNEQFF
clone size: NA; D gene: NA; V gene: TRBV4-2; J gene: TRBJ1-1; CDR3 DNA: TGTGCCAGCAGCCAAGAGGAGGGCCACGGCACTGAAGCTTTCTTT; CDR3 protein: CASSQEEGHGTEAFF
clone size: NA; D gene: TRBD1; V gene: TRBV28; J gene: TRBJ1-2; CDR3 DNA: TGTGCCAGCAGACGATCCGGGACAGGGGGCGACTATGGCTACACCTTC; CDR3 protein: CASRRSGTGGDYGYTF
clone size: NA; D gene: NA; V gene: TRBV28; J gene: TRBJ1-1; CDR3 DNA: TGTGCCAGCAGCCCTTGGGTGGGGGAAGCTTTCTTT; CDR3 protein: CASSPWVGEAFF
clone size: NA; D gene: NA; V gene: TRBV4-2; J gene: TRBJ2-3; CDR3 DNA: TGTGCCAGCAGCCAAGCCCTAGGTAGCACAGATACGCAGTATTTT; CDR3 protein: CASSQALGSTDTQYF
clone size: NA; D gene: NA; V gene: TRBV4-2; J gene: TRBJ1-1; CDR3 DNA: TGTGCCAGCAGCCAAGATAGATGGGCTGAAGCTTTCTTT; CDR3 protein: CASSQDRWAEAFF
clone size: NA; D gene: NA; V gene: TRBV7-2; J gene: TRBJ2-5; CDR3 DNA: TGTGCCAGCAGCCCGCAGGGAGGAGACCAGTACTTC; CDR3 protein: CASSPQGGDQYF
clone size: NA; D gene: NA; V gene: TRBV11-3; J gene: TRBJ2-3; CDR3 DNA: TGTGCCAGCAGCTTTGGCGGCCGACGCACAGATACGCAGTATTTT; CDR3 protein: CASSFGGRRTDTQYF
clone size: few; D gene: TRBD2; V gene: TRBV6-5; J gene: TRBJ2-2; CDR3 DNA: TGTGCCAGCAGTCCCACTAGCGGGGGGCCCCGGGAGCTGTTTTTT; CDR3 protein: CASSPTSGGPRELFF
clone size: NA; D gene: NA; V gene: TRBV4-1; J gene: TRBJ1-1; CDR3 DNA: TGCGCCAGCGGCCCAGTCATGAACACTGAAGCTTTCTTT; CDR3 protein: CASGPVMNTEAFF
clone size: NA; D gene: TRBD1; V gene: TRBV30; J gene: TRBJ1-2; CDR3 DNA: TGTGCCTGCAGCAGGGGGGTACGTAGGGACTATGGCTACACCTTC; CDR3 protein: CACSRGVRRDYGYTF
clone size: NA; D gene: TRBD1; V gene: TRBV5-8; J gene: TRBJ2-3; CDR3 DNA: TGTGCCAGCAGCTTGAGGAGGGGACAGGGACCTGTCACGCAGTATTTT; CDR3 protein: CASSLRRGQGPVTQYF
clone size: NA; D gene: NA; V gene: TRBV7-6; J gene: TRBJ1-1; CDR3 DNA: TGTGCCAGCAGCCTAAATGAAGTCGTGAACACTGAAGCTTTCTTT; CDR3 protein: CASSLNEVVNTEAFF
clone size: few; D gene: NA; V gene: TRBV28; J gene: TRBJ1-5; CDR3 DNA: TGTGCCAGCAGTTCACACGGGTGGGGGGGGCGCAATCAGCCCCAGCATTTT; CDR3 protein: CASSSHGWGGRNQPQHF
clone size: NA; D gene: NA; V gene: TRBV27; J gene: TRBJ1-2; CDR3 DNA: TGTGCCAGCAGCGGAATACAGGGCCCTGGCTATGGCTACACCTTC; CDR3 protein: CASSGIQGPGYGYTF
clone size: NA; D gene: NA; V gene: TRBV5-1; J gene: TRBJ2-5; CDR3 DNA: TGCGCCAGCAGCTTACAGACTAGTAAAGGTTTGGAGACCCAGTACTTC; CDR3 protein: CASSLQTSKGLETQYF
clone size: NA; D gene: NA; V gene: TRBV27; J gene: TRBJ2-1; CDR3 DNA: TGTGCCAGCAGTTTAGACGGAGCCTACAATGAGCAGTTCTTC; CDR3 protein: CASSLDGAYNEQFF
clone size: NA; D gene: NA; V gene: TRBV25-1; J gene: TRBJ1-1; CDR3 DNA: TGTGCCAGCAGTGACGATTTCGGAAGGGTGAACACTGAAGCTTTCTTT; CDR3 protein: CASSDDFGRVNTEAFF
clone size: NA; D gene: TRBD2; V gene: TRBV6-4; J gene: TRBJ2-3; CDR3 DNA: TGTGCCAGCAGTGACTCTGGCCTAGCGGGGGGCGGTACAGATACGCAGTATTTT; CDR3 protein: CASSDSGLAGGGTDTQYF
clone size: few; D gene: NA; V gene: TRBV7-9; J gene: TRBJ1-6; CDR3 DNA: TGTGCCAGCAGCCATAACGAACCGGGGAATTCACCCCTCCACTTT; CDR3 protein: CASSHNEPGNSPLHF
clone size: NA; D gene: NA; V gene: TRBV10-3; J gene: TRBJ2-7; CDR3 DNA: TGTGCCAGCAGTTGGGGACTGATCCAGGACGAGCAGTACTTC; CDR3 protein: CASSWGLIQDEQYF
clone size: once; D gene: NA; V gene: TRBV7-2; J gene: TRBJ2-3; CDR3 DNA: TGTGCCAGCAGCTTAGCCCCCACCCATCAGTATTTT; CDR3 protein: CASSLAPTHQYF
clone size: NA; D gene: TRBD1; V gene: TRBV12-5; J gene: TRBJ2-7; CDR3 DNA: TGTGCTAGTGGCCTCCACCTGACAGGGGCCTACGAGCAGTACTTC; CDR3 protein: CASGLHLTGAYEQYF
clone size: few; D gene: NA; V gene: TRBV5-1; J gene: TRBJ1-1; CDR3 DNA: TGCGCCAGCAGCGTTATGGGGGACACTGAAGCTTTCTTT; CDR3 protein: CASSVMGDTEAFF
clone size: NA; D gene: NA; V gene: TRBV4-2; J gene: TRBJ2-1; CDR3 DNA: TGTGCCAGCAGCCAAGACCTCACCCGGGAGCAGTTCTTC; CDR3 protein: CASSQDLTREQFF
clone size: NA; D gene: NA; V gene: TRBV5-4; J gene: TRBJ1-5; CDR3 DNA: TGTGCCAGCAAAGCCGAGGGACAGCCCCAGCATTTT; CDR3 protein: CASKAEGQPQHF
clone size: NA; D gene: NA; V gene: TRBV5-6; J gene: TRBJ2-2; CDR3 DNA: TGTGCCAGCAGCTTGGAATGGCAGGACACCGGGGAGCTGTTTTTT; CDR3 protein: CASSLEWQDTGELFF
clone size: NA; D gene: NA; V gene: TRBV6-5; J gene: TRBJ2-7; CDR3 DNA: TGTGCCAGCAGTTGGGCAGGCTACGAGCAGTACTTC; CDR3 protein: CASSWAGYEQYF
clone size: NA; D gene: TRBD2; V gene: TRBV28; J gene: TRBJ2-7; CDR3 DNA: TGTGCCAGCAGTCGACCCGCGGGGCTAGCGGGGGGGCACAACGAGCAGTACTTC; CDR3 protein: CASSRPAGLAGGHNEQYF
clone size: NA; D gene: NA; V gene: TRBV6-6; J gene: TRBJ1-2; CDR3 DNA: TGTGCCAGCAGTTCCCCCGGGGCCCCCCTGGGAGGCTACACCTTC; CDR3 protein: CASSSPGAPLGGYTF
clone size: NA; D gene: NA; V gene: TRBV11-2; J gene: TRBJ1-3; CDR3 DNA: TGTGCCAGCAGCCCCCAGGTAGCCTCCTCTGGAAACACCATATATTTT; CDR3 protein: CASSPQVASSGNTIYF
clone size: few; D gene: NA; V gene: TRBV29-1; J gene: TRBJ1-6; CDR3 DNA: TGCAGCCCCTGCTTTGACAATTCACCCCTCCACTTT; CDR3 protein: CSPCFDNSPLHF
clone size: NA; D gene: TRBD2; V gene: TRBV2; J gene: TRBJ2-1; CDR3 DNA: TGTGCCAGCAGTGGGGGGACTAGCTCCTACAATGAGCAGTTCTTC; CDR3 protein: CASSGGTSSYNEQFF
clone size: NA; D gene: NA; V gene: TRBV4-3; J gene: TRBJ1-3; CDR3 DNA: TGCGCCAGCAGCCAAGACTGGGGCTCCTCTGGAAACACCATATATTTT; CDR3 protein: CASSQDWGSSGNTIYF
clone size: NA; D gene: TRBD1; V gene: TRBV7-2; J gene: TRBJ1-1; CDR3 DNA: TGTGCCAGCAGCTTAGTGACAGGGTTCAACACTGAAGCTTTCTTT; CDR3 protein: CASSLVTGFNTEAFF